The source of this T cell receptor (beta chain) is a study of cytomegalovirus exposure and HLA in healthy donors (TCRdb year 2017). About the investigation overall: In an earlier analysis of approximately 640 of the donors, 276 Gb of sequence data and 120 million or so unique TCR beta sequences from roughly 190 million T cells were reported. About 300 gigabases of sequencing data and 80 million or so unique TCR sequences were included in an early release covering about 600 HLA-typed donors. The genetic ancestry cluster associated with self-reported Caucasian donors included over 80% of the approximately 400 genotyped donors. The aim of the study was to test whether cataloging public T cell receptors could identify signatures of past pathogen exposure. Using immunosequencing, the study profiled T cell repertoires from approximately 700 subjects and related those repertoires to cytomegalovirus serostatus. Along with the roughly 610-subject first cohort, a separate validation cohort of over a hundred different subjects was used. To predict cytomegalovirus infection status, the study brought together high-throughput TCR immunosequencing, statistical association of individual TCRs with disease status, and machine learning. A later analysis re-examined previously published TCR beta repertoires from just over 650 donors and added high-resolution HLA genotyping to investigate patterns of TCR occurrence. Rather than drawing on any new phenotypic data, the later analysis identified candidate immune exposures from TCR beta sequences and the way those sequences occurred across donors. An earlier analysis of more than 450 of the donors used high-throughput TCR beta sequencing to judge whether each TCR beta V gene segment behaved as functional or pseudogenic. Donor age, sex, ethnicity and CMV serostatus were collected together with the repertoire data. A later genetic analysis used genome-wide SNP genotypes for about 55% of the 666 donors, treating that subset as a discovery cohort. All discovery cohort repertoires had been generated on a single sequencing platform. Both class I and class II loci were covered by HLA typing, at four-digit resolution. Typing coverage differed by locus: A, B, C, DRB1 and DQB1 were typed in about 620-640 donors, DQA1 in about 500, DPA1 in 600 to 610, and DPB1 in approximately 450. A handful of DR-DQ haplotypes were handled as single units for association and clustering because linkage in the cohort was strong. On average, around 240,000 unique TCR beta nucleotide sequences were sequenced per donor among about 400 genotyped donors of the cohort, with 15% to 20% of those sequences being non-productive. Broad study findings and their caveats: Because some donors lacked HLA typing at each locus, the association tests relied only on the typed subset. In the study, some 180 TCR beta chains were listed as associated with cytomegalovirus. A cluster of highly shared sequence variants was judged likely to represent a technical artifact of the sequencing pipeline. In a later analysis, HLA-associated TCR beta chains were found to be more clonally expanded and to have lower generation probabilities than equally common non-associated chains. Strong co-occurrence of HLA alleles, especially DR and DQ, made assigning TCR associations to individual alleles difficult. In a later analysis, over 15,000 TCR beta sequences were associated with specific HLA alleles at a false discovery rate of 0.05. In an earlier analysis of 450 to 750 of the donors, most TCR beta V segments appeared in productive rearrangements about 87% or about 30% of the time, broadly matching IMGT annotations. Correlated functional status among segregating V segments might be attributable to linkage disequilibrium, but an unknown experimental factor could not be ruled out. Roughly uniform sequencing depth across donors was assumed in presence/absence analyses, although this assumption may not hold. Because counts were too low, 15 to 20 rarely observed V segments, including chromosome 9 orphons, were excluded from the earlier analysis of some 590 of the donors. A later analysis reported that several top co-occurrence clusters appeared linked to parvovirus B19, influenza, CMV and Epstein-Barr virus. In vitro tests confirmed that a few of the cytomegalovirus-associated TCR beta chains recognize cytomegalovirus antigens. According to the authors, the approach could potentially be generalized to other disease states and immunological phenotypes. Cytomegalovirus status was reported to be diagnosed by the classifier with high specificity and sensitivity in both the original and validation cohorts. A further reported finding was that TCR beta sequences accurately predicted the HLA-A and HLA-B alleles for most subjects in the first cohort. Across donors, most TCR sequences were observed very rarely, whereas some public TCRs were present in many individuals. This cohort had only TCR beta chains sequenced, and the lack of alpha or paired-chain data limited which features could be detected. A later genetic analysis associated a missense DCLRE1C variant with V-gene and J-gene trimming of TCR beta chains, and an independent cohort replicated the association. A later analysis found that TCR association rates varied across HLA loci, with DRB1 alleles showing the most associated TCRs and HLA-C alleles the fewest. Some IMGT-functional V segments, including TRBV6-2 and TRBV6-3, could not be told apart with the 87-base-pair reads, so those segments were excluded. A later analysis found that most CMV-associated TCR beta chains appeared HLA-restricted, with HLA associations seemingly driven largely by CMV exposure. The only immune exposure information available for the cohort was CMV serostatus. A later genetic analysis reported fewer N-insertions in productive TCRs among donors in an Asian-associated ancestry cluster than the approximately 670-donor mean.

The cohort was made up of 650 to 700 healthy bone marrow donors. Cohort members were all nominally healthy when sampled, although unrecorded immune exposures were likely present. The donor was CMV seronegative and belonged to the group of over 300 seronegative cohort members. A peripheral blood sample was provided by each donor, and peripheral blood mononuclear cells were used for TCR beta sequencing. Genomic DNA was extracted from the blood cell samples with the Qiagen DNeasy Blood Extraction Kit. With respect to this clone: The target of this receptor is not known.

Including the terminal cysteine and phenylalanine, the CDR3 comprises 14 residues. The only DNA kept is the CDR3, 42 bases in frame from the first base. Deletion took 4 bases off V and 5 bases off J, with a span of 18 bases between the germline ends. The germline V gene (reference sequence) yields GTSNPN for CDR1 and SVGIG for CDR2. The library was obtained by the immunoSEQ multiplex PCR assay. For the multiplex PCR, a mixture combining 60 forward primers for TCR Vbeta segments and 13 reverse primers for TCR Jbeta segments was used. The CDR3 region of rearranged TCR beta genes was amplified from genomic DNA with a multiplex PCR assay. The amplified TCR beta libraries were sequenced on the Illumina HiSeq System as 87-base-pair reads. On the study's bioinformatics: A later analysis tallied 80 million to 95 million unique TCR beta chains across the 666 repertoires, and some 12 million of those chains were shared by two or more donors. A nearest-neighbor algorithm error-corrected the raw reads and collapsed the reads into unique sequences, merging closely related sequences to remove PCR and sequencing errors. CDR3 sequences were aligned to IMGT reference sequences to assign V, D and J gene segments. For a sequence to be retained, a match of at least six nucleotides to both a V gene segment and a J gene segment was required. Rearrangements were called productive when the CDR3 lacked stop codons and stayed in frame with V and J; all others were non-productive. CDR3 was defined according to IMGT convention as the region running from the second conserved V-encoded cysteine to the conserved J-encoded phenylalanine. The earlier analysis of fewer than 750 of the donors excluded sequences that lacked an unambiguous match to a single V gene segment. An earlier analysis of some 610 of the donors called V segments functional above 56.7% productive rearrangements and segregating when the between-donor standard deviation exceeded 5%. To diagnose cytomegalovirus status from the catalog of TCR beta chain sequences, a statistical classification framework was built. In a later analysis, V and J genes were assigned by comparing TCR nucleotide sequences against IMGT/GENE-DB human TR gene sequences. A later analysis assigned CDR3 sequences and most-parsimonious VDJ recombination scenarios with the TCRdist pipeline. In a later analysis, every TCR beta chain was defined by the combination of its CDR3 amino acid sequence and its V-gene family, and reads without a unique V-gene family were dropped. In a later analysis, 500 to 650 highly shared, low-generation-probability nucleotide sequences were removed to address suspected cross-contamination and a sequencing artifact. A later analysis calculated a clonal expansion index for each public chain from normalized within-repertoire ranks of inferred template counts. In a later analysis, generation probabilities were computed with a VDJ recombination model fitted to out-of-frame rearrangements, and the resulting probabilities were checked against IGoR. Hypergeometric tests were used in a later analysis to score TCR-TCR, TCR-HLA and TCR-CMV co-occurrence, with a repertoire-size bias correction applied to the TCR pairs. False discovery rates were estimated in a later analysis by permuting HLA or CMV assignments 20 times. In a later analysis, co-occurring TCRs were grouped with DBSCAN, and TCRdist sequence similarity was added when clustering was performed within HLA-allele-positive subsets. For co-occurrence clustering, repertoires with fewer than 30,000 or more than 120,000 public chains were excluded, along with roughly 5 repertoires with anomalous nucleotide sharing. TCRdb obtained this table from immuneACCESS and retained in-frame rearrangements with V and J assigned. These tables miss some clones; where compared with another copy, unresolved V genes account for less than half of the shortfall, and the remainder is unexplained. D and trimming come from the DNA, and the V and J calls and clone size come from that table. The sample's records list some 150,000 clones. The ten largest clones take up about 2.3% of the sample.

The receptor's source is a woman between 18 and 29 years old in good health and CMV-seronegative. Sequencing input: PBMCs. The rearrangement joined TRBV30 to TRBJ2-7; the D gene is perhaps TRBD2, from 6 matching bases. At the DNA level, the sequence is TGTGCCTGGAACCGGGGAGGCATTTTACACGAGCAGTACTTC. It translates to CAWNRGGILHEQYF.